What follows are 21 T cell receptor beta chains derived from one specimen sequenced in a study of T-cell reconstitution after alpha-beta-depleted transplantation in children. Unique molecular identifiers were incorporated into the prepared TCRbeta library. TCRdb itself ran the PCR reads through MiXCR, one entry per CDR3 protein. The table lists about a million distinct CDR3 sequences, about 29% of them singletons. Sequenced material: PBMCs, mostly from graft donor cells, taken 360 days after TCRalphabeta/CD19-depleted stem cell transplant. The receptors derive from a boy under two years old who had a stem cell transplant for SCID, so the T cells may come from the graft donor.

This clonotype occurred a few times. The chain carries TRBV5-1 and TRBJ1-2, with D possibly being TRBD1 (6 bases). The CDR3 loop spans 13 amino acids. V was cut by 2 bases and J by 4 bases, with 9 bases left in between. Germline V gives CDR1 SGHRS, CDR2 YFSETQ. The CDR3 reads CASSFGRGYGYTF. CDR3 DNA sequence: TGCGCCAGCAGCTTTGGCAGGGGCTATGGCTACACCTTC. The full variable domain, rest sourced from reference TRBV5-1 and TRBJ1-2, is KAGVTQTPRYLIKTRGQQVTLSCSPISGHRSVSWYQQTPGQGLQFLFEYFSETQRNKGNFPGRFSGRQFSNSRSEMNVSTLELGDSALYLCASSFGRGYGYTFGSGTRLTVV.

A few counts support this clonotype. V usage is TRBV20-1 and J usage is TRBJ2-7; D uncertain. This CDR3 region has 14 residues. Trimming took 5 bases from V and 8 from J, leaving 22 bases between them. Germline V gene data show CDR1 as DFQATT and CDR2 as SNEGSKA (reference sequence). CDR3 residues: CSAPKVLAEAQQYF. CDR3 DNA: TGCAGTGCTCCCAAGGTCCTGGCTGAGGCCCAGCAGTACTTC.

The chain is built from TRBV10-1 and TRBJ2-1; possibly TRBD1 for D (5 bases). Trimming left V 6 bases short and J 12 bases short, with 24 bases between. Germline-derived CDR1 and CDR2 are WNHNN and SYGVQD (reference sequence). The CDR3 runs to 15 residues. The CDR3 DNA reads TGCGCCAGCAGCAACCTCGAGCCAGGTGCAAGGGGGCAGTTCTTC. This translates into CASSNLEPGARGQFF.

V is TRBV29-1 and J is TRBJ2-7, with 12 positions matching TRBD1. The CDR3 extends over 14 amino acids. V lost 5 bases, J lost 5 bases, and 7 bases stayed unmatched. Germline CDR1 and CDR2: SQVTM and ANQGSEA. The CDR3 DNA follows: TGCAGCGTTCCTACCGGGACAGGGGGCCACGAGCAGTACTTC. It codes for CSVPTGTGGHEQYF.

CDR3 sequence (DNA): TGCAGCGTCGTCATTGTCTACGAGCAGTACTTC. This sequence encodes CSVVIVYEQYF. The chain uses TRBV29-1 and TRBJ2-7; D gene ambiguous. Germline V gives CDR1 SQVTM, CDR2 ANQGSEA. V was trimmed by 6 bases and J by 3 bases, leaving 9 bases between them. This CDR3 is 11 amino acids long.

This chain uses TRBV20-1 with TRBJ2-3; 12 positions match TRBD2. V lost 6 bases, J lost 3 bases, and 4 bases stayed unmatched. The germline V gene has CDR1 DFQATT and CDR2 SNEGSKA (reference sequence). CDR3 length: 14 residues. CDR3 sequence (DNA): TGCAGTGCCTGGGGGACTAGCGGGACAGATACGCAGTATTTT. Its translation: CSAWGTSGTDTQYF.

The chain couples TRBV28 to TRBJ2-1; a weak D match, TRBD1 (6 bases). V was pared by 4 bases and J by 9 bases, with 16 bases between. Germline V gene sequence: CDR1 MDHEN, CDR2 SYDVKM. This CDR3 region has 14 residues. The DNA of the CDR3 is TGTGCCAGCAGTTCCCGGGTGGACAGCGGTGAGCAGTTCTTC. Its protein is CASSSRVDSGEQFF.

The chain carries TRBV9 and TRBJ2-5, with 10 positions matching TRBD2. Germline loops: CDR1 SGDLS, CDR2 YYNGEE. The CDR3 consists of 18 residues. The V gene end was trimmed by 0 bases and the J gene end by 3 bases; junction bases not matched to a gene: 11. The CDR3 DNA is TGTGCCAGCAGCGTAGGAGTCGGACTAGCGGCGGGGGAAGAGACCCAGTACTTC. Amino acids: CASSVGVGLAAGEETQYF.

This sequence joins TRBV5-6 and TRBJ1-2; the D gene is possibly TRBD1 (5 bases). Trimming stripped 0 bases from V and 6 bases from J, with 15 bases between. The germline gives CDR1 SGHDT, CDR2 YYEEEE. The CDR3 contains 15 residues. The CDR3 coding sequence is TGTGCCAGCAGCTTGGGGAACCGTATGGGGGATGGCTACACCTTC. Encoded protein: CASSLGNRMGDGYTF. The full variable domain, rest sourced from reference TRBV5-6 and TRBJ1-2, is DAGVTQSPTHLIKTRGQQVTLRCSPKSGHDTVSWYQQALGQGPQFIFQYYEEEERQRGNFPDRFSGHQFPNYSSELNVNALLLGDSALYLCASSLGNRMGDGYTFGSGTRLTVV.

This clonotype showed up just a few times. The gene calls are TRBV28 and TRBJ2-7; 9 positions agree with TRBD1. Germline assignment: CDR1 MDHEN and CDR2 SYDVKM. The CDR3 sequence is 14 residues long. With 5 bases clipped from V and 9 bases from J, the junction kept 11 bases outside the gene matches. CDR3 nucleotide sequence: TGTGCCAGCAGTGAACCGGGACAGGGCTTAGGGCAGTACTTC. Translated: CASSEPGQGLGQYF.

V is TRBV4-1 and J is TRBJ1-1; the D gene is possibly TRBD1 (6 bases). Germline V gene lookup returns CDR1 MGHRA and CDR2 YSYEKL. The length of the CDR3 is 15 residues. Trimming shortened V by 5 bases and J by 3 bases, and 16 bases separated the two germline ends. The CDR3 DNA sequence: TGCGCCAGCAGCGCCCAAACAGGGTTTTACACTGAAGCTTTCTTT. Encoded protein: CASSAQTGFYTEAFF.

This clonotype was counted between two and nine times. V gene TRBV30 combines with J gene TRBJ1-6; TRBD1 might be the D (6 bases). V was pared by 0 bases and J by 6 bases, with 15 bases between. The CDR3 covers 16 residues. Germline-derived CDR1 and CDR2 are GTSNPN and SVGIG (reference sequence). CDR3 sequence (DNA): TGTGCCTGGAGTGTCGAGGGGGGTAGGGTTAATTCACCCCTCCACTTT. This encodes CAWSVEGGRVNSPLHF.

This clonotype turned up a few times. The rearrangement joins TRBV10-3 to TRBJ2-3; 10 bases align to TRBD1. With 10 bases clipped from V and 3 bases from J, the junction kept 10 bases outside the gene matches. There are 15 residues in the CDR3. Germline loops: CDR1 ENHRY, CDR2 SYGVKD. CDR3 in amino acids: CATHPGQGWTDTQYF. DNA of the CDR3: TGTGCCACGCACCCGGGACAGGGGTGGACAGATACGCAGTATTTT.

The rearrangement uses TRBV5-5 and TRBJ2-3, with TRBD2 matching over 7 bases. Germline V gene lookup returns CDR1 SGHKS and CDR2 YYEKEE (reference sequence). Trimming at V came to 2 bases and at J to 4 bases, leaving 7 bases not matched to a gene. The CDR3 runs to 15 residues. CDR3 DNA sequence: TGTGCCAGCAGCTTAATACCCGCGGGGGCAGATACGCAGTATTTT. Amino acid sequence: CASSLIPAGADTQYF.

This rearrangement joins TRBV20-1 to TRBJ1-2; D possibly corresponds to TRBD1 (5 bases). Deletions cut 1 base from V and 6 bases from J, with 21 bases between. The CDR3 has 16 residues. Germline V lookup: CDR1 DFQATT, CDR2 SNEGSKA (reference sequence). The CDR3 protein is CSARGLKGGGLNGYTF. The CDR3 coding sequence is TGCAGTGCTAGAGGCCTAAAAGGCGGGGGACTAAATGGCTACACCTTC.

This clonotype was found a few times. CDR3 coding DNA: TGCGCCAGCAGCCGGACTAGCGGGGGGGCACCCTACAATGAGCAGTTCTTC. This gives the protein CASSRTSGGAPYNEQFF. The chain employs TRBV5-1 and TRBJ2-1, with 15 bases identical to TRBD2. The CDR3 is 17 residues long. The V gene's germline CDR1 is SGHRS and CDR2 YFSETQ. V dropped 4 bases and J dropped 2; count of bases not matched to a gene: 4.

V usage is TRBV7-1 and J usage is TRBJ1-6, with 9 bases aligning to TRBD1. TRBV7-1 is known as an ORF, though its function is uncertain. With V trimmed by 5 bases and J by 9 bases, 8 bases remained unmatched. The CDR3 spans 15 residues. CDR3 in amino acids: CASSPWTGDISPLHF. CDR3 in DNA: TGTGCCAGCAGCCCCTGGACAGGGGACATTTCACCCCTCCACTTT.

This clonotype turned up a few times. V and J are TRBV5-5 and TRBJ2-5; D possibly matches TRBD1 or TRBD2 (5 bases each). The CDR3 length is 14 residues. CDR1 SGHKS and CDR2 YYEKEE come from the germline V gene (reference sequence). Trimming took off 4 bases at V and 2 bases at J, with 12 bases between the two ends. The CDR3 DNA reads TGTGCCAGCAGCGGCCGGGACCGGCAAGAGACCCAGTACTTC. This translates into CASSGRDRQETQYF.

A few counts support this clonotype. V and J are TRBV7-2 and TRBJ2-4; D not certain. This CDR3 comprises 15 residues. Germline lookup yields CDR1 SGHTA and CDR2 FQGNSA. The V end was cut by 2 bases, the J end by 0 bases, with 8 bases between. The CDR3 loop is CASSLNGLAKNIQYF. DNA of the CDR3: TGTGCCAGCAGCTTAAATGGTTTAGCCAAAAACATTCAGTACTTC.

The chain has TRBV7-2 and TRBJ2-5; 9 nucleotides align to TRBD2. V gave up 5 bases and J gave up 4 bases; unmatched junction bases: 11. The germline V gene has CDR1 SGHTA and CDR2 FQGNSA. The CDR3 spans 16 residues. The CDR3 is CASSLRTSASPETQYF. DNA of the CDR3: TGTGCCAGCAGCCTTCGGACTAGCGCCTCCCCAGAGACCCAGTACTTC. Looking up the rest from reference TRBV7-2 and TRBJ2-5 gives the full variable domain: GAGVSQSPSNKVTEKGKDVELRCDPISGHTALYWYRQSLGQGLEFLIYFQGNSAPDKSGLPSDRFSAERTGGSVSTLTIQRTQQEDSAVYLCASSLRTSASPETQYFGPGTRLLVL.

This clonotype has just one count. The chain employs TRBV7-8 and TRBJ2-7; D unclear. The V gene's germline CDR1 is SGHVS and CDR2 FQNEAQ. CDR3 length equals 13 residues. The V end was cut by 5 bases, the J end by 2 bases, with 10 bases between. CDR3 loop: CASSPQQTYEQYF. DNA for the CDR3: TGTGCCAGCAGCCCTCAGCAGACCTACGAGCAGTACTTC.